This T cell receptor beta chain was recorded in a study of cytomegalovirus exposure and HLA in healthy donors. The study ran its PCR with 60 Vbeta and 13 Jbeta primers. Measured with immunoSEQ multiplex PCR; TCRdb has only the in-frame clones, and not every one. The sample records around 130,000 clones, less than 75% being singletons. This CDR3 is built from 11 residues. The germline V gene encodes CDR1 KGHSH and CDR2 LQKENI. V lost 8 bases, J lost 4 bases, and 8 bases lay in between. Broader study findings: The authors later found TCR association rates varying by HLA locus, with DRB1 most and HLA-C fewest.

Of note for this clone: Its cognate antigen is unknown.

The receptor was isolated from a woman aged 40 to 55 in good health and CMV-seropositive. The chain joins TRBV18 to TRBJ2-5; weak D call: TRBD2 (6 bases). The sequencing sample was made of PBMCs. The CDR3 is CASRDLETQYF. CDR3 sequence (DNA): TGTGCCAGCAGGGACTTAGAGACCCAGTACTTC.